The T cell receptor beta chain under discussion was sequenced for a study of blood T cell repertoires in COVID-19. Across the whole study: Samples of COVID-19 (acute and convalescent) were obtained from the United States, Italy and Spain. PBMCs, B-cell-depleted T cells, or T cells were the source of the cDNA or gDNA that made up the material.

Authors' analysis steps: Reference gene primer amplification yielded estimated nucleated cell counts. Using immunoSEQ multiplex PCR, the repertoire was profiled, and TCRdb retains in-frame clones only, with some absent. The V and J calls and clone size were taken over from that table, and D and trimming were inferred from the DNA. The sample holds approximately 170,000 clones, around 85% seen once. The CDR3 runs to 18 residues. V lost 4 bases, J lost 5 bases, and 8 bases stayed unmatched. The V gene's germline CDR1 is MGHDK and CDR2 SYGVNS. This chain uses TRBV25-1 with TRBJ2-2, with 15 bases identical to TRBD2. Input material: peripheral blood. This receptor was identified in an older woman with acute or convalescent COVID-19. CDR3 in amino acids: CASSGGTSGRQWTGELFF. CDR3 DNA: TGTGCCAGCAGTGGCGGGACTAGCGGGAGGCAATGGACCGGGGAGCTGTTTTTT.